These T cell receptor beta chains were read from a single sample in a study of human T cells and chemical hapten exposure. TCRdb used MiXCR to reprocess the RACE reads, holding one entry per CDR3 protein. The sample contains some 80,000 distinct CDR3 sequences, about a tenth of which appear only once. This specimen consisted of whole blood, obtained in connection with sensitization to the hapten diphenylcyclopropenone (DPC). All receptors derive from a woman under 40 with alopecia areata. Some clones in this sample may be carry-over from other donors' samples. The CDR3 runs from the conserved cysteine through the conserved F or W. Fields, in order: J gene, clone size, CDR3 length, V gene, D gene, CDR3 protein, CDR3 DNA. A D gene is named only where the DNA matches it firmly. Size values are once, few and many counts, or a class for expanded clones, and some rows have none.

TRBJ1-2 many 13 TRBV5-1 TRBD1 CASTIGTGNGYTF TGCGCCAGCACTATCGGGACAGGGAATGGCTACACCTTC
TRBJ1-5 NA 15 TRBV12-3/TRBV12-4 NA CASSLSGASNQPQHF TGTGCCAGCAGTTTGTCGGGTGCTAGCAATCAGCCCCAGCATTTT
TRBJ2-1 many 15 TRBV12-3/TRBV12-4 TRBD2 CASRERGNEVNEQFF TGTGCCAGCAGGGAGCGGGGGAATGAGGTCAATGAGCAGTTCTTC
TRBJ1-5 many 14 TRBV7-6 TRBD1 CASSLGGRGQPQHF TGTGCCAGCAGCCTAGGGGGCCGAGGTCAGCCCCAGCATTTT
TRBJ2-1 many 14 TRBV2 NA CASSLEGAFDEQFF TGTGCCAGCAGTTTGGAGGGGGCCTTTGATGAGCAGTTCTTC
TRBJ2-3 many 15 TRBV6-5 NA CASSYSYRRTDTQYF TGTGCCAGCAGTTACTCGTACAGGCGCACAGATACGCAGTATTTT
TRBJ1-5 many 13 TRBV20-1 NA CSASKRSNQPQHF TGCAGTGCTAGTAAACGGAGCAATCAGCCCCAGCATTTT
TRBJ2-7 many 14 TRBV7-2 NA CASSTRQGTYEQYF TGTGCCAGCAGCACAAGGCAGGGAACCTACGAGCAGTACTTC
TRBJ2-5 NA 16 TRBV6-1 TRBD1 CASSDFRQGSQETQYF TGTGCCAGCAGTGATTTTAGACAGGGGTCCCAAGAGACCCAGTACTTC
TRBJ2-1 many 14 TRBV18 NA CASSPYLQENEQFF TGTGCCAGCTCACCATATCTACAGGAAAATGAGCAGTTCTTC
TRBJ2-5 many 13 TRBV19 NA CASSGKAGETQYF TGTGCCAGTAGCGGTAAGGCAGGAGAGACCCAGTACTTC
TRBJ2-2 NA 17 TRBV9 NA CASSPRSLGPNTGELFF TGTGCCAGCAGCCCGCGTTCACTAGGGCCGAACACCGGGGAGCTGTTTTTT
TRBJ1-5 many 16 TRBV28 NA CASSLWEGGGNQPQHF TGTGCCAGCAGTTTATGGGAGGGTGGTGGCAATCAGCCCCAGCATTTT